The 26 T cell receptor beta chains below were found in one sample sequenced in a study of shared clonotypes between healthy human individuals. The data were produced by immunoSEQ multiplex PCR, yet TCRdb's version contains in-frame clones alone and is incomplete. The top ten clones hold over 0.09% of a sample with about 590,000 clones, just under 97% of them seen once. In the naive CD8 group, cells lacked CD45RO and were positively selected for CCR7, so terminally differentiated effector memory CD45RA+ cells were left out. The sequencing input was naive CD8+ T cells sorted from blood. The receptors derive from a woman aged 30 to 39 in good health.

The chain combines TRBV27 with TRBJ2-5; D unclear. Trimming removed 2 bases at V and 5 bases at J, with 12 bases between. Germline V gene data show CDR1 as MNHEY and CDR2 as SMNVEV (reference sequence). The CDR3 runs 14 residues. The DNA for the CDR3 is TGTGCCAGCAGTTTAGTGGGAATGGGTGAGACCCAGTACTTC. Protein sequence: CASSLVGMGETQYF.

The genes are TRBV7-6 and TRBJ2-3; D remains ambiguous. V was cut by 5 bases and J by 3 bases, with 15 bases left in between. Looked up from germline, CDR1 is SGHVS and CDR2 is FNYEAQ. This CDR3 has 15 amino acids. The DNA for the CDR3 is TGTGCCAGCAGCGCCACTATCTTAGGGACAGATACGCAGTATTTT. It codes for CASSATILGTDTQYF. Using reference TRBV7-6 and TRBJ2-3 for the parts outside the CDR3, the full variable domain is GAGVSQSPRYKVTKRGQDVALRCDPISGHVSLYWYRQALGQGPEFLTYFNYEAQQDKSGLPNDRFSAERPEGSISTLTIQRTEQRDSAMYRCASSATILGTDTQYFGPGTRLTVL.

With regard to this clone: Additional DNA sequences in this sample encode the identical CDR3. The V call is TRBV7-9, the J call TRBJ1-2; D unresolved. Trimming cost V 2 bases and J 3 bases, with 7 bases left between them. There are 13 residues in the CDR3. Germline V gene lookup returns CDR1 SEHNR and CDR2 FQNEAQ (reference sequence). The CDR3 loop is CASSLSGDYGYTF. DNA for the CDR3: TGTGCCAGCAGCTTATCCGGAGACTATGGCTACACCTTC.

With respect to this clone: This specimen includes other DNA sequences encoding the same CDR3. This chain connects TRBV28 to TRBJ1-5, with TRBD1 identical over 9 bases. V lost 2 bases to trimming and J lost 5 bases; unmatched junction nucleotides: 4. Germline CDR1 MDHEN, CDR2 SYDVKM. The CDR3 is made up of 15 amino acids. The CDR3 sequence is CASSLEGQGYQPQHF. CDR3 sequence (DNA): TGTGCCAGCAGTTTAGAGGGACAGGGATATCAGCCCCAGCATTTT.

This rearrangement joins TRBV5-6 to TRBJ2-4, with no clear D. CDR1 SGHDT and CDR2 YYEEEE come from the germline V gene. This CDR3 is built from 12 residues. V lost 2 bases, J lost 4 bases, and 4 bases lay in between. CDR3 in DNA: TGTGCCAGCAGCTTCCTGAAAAACATTCAGTACTTC. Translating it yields CASSFLKNIQYF.

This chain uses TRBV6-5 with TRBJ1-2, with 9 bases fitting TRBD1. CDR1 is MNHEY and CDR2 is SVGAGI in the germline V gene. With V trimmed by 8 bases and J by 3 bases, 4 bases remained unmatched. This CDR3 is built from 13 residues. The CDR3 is CASGDRADYGYTF. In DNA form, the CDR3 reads TGTGCCAGCGGGGACAGGGCAGACTATGGCTACACCTTC.

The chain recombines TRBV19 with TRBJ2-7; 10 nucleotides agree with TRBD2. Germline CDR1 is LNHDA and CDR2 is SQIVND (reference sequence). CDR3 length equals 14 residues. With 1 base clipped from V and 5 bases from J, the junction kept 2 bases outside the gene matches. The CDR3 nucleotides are TGTGCCAGTAGTATAGCTAGCGGGAGCGACGAGCAGTACTTC. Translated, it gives CASSIASGSDEQYF. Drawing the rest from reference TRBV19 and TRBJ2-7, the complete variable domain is DGGITQSPKYLFRKEGQNVTLSCEQNLNHDAMYWYRQDPGQGLRLIYYSQIVNDFQKGDIAEGYSVSREKKESFPLTVTSAQKNPTAFYLCASSIASGSDEQYFGPGTRLTVT.

CDR3 loop: CASTLRGGSTDTQYF. The DNA of the CDR3 is TGTGCCAGCACCCTAAGGGGGGGCAGCACAGATACGCAGTATTTT. The rearrangement joins TRBV6-5 to TRBJ2-3; weak D call: TRBD2 (7 bases). The CDR3 is made up of 15 amino acids. Germline values: CDR1 MNHEY, CDR2 SVGAGI. The V end was cut by 7 bases, the J end by 0 bases, with 14 bases between.

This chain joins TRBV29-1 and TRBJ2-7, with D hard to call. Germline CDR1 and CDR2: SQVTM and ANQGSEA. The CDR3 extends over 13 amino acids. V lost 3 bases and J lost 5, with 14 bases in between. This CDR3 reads CSVEDLGLHEQYF. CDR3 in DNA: TGCAGCGTTGAGGATCTAGGGCTCCACGAGCAGTACTTC.

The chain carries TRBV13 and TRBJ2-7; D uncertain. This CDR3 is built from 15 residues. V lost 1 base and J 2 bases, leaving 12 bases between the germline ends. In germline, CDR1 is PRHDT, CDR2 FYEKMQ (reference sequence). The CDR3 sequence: CASSLAPVRPYEQYF. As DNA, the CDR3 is TGTGCCAGCAGCTTAGCCCCCGTGAGGCCCTACGAGCAGTACTTC.

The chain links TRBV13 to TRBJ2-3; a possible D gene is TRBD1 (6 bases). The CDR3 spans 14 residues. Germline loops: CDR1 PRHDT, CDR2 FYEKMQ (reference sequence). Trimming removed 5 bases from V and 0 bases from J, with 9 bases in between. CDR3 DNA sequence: TGTGCCAGCAGCCACAGGGTTAGCACAGATACGCAGTATTTT. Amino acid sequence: CASSHRVSTDTQYF. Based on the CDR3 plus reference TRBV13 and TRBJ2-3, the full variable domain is AAGVIQSPRHLIKEKRETATLKCYPIPRHDTVYWYQQGPGQDPQFLISFYEKMQSDKGSIPDRFSAQQFSDYHSELNMSSLELGDSALYFCASSHRVSTDTQYFGPGTRLTVL.

CDR3 in DNA: TGTGCCAGCAGGCCCAGGGAAAGCTCTGGAAACACCATATATTTT. Residues: CASRPRESSGNTIYF. The chain recombines TRBV2 with TRBJ1-3; possible D gene TRBD1, 5 bases. The germline V gene encodes CDR1 SNHLY and CDR2 FYNNEI. The V end lost 6 bases, the J end lost 0 bases, and 12 bases lay between the germline ends. This CDR3 contains 15 residues. Filled out from reference TRBV2 and TRBJ1-3, the complete variable domain reads EPEVTQTPSHQVTQMGQEVILRCVPISNHLYFYWYRQILGQKVEFLVSFYNNEISEKSEIFDDQFSVERPDGSNFTLKIRSTKLEDSAMYFCASRPRESSGNTIYFGEGSWLTVV.

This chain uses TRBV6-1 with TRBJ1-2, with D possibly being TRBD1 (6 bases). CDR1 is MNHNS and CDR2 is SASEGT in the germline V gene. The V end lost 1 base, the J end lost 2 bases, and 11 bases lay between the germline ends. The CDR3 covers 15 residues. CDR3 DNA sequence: TGTGCCAGCAGTGAAGGATGGGGGGCCAACTATGGCTACACCTTC. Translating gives CASSEGWGANYGYTF.

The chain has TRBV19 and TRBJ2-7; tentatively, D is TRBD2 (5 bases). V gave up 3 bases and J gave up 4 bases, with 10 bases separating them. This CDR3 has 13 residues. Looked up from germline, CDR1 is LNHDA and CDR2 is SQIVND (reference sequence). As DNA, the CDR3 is TGTGCCAGTAGTATCTTCGGGAATTACGAGCAGTACTTC. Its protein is CASSIFGNYEQYF.

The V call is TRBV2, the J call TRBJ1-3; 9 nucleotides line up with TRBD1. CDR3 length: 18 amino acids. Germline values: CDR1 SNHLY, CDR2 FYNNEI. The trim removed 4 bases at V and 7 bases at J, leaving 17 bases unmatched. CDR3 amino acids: CASSVTRGDRVNGNTIYF. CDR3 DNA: TGTGCCAGCAGTGTAACCCGGGGGGACAGGGTGAATGGGAACACCATATATTTT.

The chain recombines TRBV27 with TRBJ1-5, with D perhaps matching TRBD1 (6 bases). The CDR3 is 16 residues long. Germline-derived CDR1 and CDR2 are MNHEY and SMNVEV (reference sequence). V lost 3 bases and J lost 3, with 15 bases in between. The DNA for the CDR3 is TGTGCCAGCAGTTTTTCGGCAGGGGAAATCAATCAGCCCCAGCATTTT. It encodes CASSFSAGEINQPQHF.

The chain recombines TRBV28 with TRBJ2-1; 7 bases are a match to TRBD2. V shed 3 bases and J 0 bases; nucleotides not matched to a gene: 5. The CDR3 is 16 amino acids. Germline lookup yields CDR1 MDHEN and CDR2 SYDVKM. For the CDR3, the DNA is TGTGCCAGCAGTTTTCTCGGCGGGAGCTCCTACAATGAGCAGTTCTTC. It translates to CASSFLGGSSYNEQFF.

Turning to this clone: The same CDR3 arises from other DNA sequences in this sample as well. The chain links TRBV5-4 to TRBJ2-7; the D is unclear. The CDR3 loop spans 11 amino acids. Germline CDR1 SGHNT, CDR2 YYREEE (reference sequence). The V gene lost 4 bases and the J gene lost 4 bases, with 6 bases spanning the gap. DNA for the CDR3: TGTGCCAGCAGCACGGAATACGAGCAGTACTTC. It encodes CASSTEYEQYF. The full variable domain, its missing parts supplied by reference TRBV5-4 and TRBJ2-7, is ETGVTQSPTHLIKTRGQQVTLRCSSQSGHNTVSWYQQALGQGPQFIFQYYREEENGRGNFPPRFSGLQFPNYSSELNVNALELDDSALYLCASSTEYEQYFGPGTRLTVT.

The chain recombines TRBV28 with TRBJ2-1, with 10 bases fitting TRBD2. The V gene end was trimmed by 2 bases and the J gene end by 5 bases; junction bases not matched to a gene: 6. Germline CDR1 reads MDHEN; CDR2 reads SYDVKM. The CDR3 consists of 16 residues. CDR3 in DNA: TGTGCCAGCAGTTTACGGGGACTAGCGTCAGACAATGAGCAGTTCTTC. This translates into CASSLRGLASDNEQFF.

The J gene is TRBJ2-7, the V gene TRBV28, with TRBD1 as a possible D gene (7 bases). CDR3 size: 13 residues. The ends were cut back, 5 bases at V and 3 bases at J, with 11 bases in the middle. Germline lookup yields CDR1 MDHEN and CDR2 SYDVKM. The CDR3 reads CASSAGQSYEQYF. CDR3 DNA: TGTGCCAGCAGTGCGGGACAGAGCTACGAGCAGTACTTC. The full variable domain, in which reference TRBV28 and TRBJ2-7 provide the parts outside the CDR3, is DVKVTQSSRYLVKRTGEKVFLECVQDMDHENMFWYRQDPGLGLRLIYFSYDVKMKEKGDIPEGYSVSREKKERFSLILESASTNQTSMYLCASSAGQSYEQYFGPGTRLTVT.

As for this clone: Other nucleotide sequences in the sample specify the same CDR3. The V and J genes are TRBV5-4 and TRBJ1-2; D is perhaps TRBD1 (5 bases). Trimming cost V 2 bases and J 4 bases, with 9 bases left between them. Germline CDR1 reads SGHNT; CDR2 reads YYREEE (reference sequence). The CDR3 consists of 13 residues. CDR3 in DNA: TGTGCCAGCAGCTTAGGGACCTTCTATGGCTACACCTTC. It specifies CASSLGTFYGYTF.

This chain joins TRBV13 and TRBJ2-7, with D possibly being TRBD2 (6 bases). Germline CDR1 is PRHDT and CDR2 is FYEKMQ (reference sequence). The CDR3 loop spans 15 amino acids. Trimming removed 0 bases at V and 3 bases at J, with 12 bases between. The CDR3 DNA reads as TGTGCCAGCAGCTTAGGGGTTAGCGGTTACTACGAGCAGTACTTC. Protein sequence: CASSLGVSGYYEQYF. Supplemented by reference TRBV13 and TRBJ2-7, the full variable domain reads AAGVIQSPRHLIKEKRETATLKCYPIPRHDTVYWYQQGPGQDPQFLISFYEKMQSDKGSIPDRFSAQQFSDYHSELNMSSLELGDSALYFCASSLGVSGYYEQYFGPGTRLTVT.

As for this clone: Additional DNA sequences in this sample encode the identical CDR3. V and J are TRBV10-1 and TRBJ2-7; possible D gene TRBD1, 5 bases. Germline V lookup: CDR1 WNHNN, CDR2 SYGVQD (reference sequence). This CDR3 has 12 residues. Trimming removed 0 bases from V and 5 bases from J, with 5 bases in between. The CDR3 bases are TGCGCCAGCAGTGAGTCAGGGGACGAGCAGTACTTC. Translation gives CASSESGDEQYF.

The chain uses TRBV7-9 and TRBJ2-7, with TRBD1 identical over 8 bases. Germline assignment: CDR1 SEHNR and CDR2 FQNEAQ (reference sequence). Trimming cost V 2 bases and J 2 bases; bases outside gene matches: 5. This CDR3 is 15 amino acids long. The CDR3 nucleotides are TGTGCCAGCAGCTTAAGGGACAGGTCAACCTACGAGCAGTACTTC. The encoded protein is CASSLRDRSTYEQYF.

The CDR3 loop reads CASSLGLGSYEQYF. The DNA of the CDR3 is TGCGCCAGCAGCTTGGGACTGGGAAGTTACGAGCAGTACTTC. The rearrangement links TRBV5-1 to TRBJ2-7; D is unresolved. Germline CDR1 and CDR2: SGHRS and YFSETQ. V lost 0 bases and J lost 4, with 11 bases in between. CDR3 size: 14 residues.

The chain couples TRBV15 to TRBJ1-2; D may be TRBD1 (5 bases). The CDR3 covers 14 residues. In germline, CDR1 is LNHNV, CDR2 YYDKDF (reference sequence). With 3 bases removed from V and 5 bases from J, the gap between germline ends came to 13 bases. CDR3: CATSRVTDSYGYTF. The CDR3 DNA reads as TGTGCCACCAGCAGGGTGACAGACTCTTATGGCTACACCTTC.